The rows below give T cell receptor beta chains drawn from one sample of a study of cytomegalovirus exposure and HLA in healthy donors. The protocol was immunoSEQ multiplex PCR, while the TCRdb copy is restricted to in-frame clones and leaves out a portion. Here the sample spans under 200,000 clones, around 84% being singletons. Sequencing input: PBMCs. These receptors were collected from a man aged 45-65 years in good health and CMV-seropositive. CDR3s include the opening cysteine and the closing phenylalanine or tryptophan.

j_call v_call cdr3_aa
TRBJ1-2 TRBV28 CASSHSFYGYTF
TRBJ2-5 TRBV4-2 CASSQDGLAGQETQYF
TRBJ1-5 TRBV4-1 CASSQGGQGVNQPQHF
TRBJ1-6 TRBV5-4 CASSSHETTGGSSPLHF
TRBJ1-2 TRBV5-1 CASNPAGGLDYGYTF
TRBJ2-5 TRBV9 CASSVAVAPQETQYF
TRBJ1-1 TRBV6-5 CASSPQGKNTEAFF
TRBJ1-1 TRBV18 CASSLEAQGITEAFF
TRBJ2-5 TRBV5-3 CARSATGLAGVPQVTQYF
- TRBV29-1 CSVGAGGWNEQYF
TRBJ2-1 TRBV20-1 CSAASRREQFF
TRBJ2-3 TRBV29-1 CSVEEKGLLLGDTQYF
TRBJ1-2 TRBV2 CASSFPREGANYGYTF
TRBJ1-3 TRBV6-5 CASSLDRDSGNTIYF
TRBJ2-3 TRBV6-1 CASSEYSKDTQYF
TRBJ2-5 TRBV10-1 CASSGGLAGVPETQYF
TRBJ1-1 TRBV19 CASSSLGGGRTEAFF
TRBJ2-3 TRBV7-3 CASSLPAVPGLAGGPGDTQYF
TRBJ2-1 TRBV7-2 CASSSGDNEQFF
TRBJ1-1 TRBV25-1 CASSELPEKAFF
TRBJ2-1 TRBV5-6 CASSSLHSGSSYNEQFF
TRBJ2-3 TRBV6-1 CASSVLAGGPLTDTQYF
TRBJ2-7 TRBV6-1 CASSEEGQSFYEQYF
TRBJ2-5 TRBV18 CASSSKEGLAYGETQYF
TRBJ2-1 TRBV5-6 CASSLLISYNEQFF
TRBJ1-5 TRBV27 CASSYRGNQPQHF
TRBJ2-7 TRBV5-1 CASSSGQALSYEQYF
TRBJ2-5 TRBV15 CATSRDGGHKYQETQYF
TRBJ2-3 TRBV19 CASSKGTSGSTDTQYF
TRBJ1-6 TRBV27 CASSSRQGLNSPLHF
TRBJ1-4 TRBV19 CASSQQGSEKLFF
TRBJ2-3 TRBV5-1 CASSLAASGGTDTQYF
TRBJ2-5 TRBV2 CASKDRGSRQETQYF
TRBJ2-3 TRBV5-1 CASSGGLAGADTQYF
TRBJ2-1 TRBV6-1 CASRDRDRSYNEQFF
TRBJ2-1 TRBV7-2 CASSLRTSGVDTYNEQFF
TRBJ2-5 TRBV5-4 CASSLASLGETQYF
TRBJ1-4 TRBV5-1 CASSPDGSTGKLFF
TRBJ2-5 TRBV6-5 CASRGLAGWLETQYF
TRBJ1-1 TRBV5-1 CASSLTGRPEAFF